These T cell receptor beta chains were read from a single sample in a study of TIL therapy for anti-PD-1-resistant metastatic lung cancer. The protocol was immunoSEQ multiplex PCR, while the TCRdb copy is restricted to in-frame clones and leaves out a portion. The profile shows more than 90,000 clones, about two thirds of them singletons. The input for sequencing was tumor tissue, taken at baseline. Source of these receptors: a person aged 25 to 80 with non-small cell lung cancer. Each CDR3 is given with its conserved first and last residue. A D gene is named only where the DNA matches it firmly. A clone size is listed for some rows: how often the clone was seen (once, few, many), or a class if it is expanded.

CDR3 protein	CDR3 DNA	J gene	clone size	D gene	V gene
CSAGGTSGNGYEQYF	TGCAGCGCAGGGGGGACTAGCGGAAATGGCTACGAGCAGTACTTC	TRBJ2-7	-	TRBD2	TRBV29-1
CSVAPADNEQFF	TGCAGCGTTGCCCCGGCGGACAATGAGCAGTTCTTC	TRBJ2-1	-	-	TRBV29-1
CASSQVGRGGDYGETQYF	TGCGCCAGCAGCCAAGTAGGCAGGGGGGGGGATTATGGGGAGACCCAGTACTTC	TRBJ2-5	-	-	TRBV4-1
CASSLSAMNTEAFF	TGTGCCAGCAGTTTATCGGCTATGAACACTGAAGCTTTCTTT	TRBJ1-1	-	-	TRBV28
CASSYGDSYGYTF	TGTGCCAGCAGTTACGGGGACAGTTATGGCTACACCTTC	TRBJ1-2	-	TRBD1	TRBV6-5
CASGAGGGNEQFF	TGTGCCAGCGGGGCGGGAGGAGGCAATGAGCAGTTCTTC	TRBJ2-1	-	TRBD2	TRBV7-3
CASSDSTNQPQHF	TGTGCCAGCAGTGACTCCACTAATCAGCCCCAGCATTTT	TRBJ1-5	-	-	TRBV25-1
CASSPTGRIAGDETQYF	TGTGCCAGCTCACCAACAGGCAGGATAGCGGGAGATGAGACCCAGTACTTC	TRBJ2-5	-	TRBD2	TRBV18
CSVSTDTQYF	TGCAGCGTCAGCACAGATACGCAGTATTTT	TRBJ2-3	once	-	TRBV29-1
CSVVPLLITDTQYF	TGCAGCGTTGTACCGCTCCTCATAACAGATACGCAGTATTTT	TRBJ2-3	-	-	TRBV29-1
CASSIPGQTNEQFF	TGTGCCAGCAGCATCCCGGGACAGACGAATGAGCAGTTCTTC	TRBJ2-1	-	TRBD1	TRBV5-8
CASRRGQGNTEAFF	TGTGCCAGCAGGCGAGGACAGGGGAACACTGAAGCTTTCTTT	TRBJ1-1	once	TRBD1	TRBV6-4
CASSLGNYEQYF	TGTGCCAGCAGTTTAGGGAACTACGAGCAGTACTTC	TRBJ2-7	-	-	TRBV28
CASSQEGRDIANTEAFF	TGTGCCAGCAGCCAAGAAGGGCGGGACATAGCGAACACTGAAGCTTTCTTT	TRBJ1-1	-	-	TRBV3-1/TRBV3-2
CATKGQRGGKEIGELFF	TGTGCCACCAAGGGACAGCGGGGGGGAAAAGAGATCGGGGAGCTGTTTTTT	TRBJ2-2	-	TRBD2	TRBV6-7
CSAIDWEAFF	TGCAGTGCCATAGACTGGGAAGCTTTCTTT	TRBJ1-1	-	-	TRBV20-1
CASSLINEQFF	TGCGCCAGCAGTTTAATCAATGAGCAGTTCTTC	TRBJ2-1	-	-	TRBV5-1
CASRQGLGPAYEQYF	TGTGCCAGCAGACAGGGACTAGGGCCCGCGTACGAGCAGTACTTC	TRBJ2-7	-	TRBD2	TRBV11-2
CASSRTGLGDNEQFF	TGTGCCAGCAGCAGGACAGGTCTGGGCGACAATGAGCAGTTCTTC	TRBJ2-1	-	TRBD1	TRBV7-8
CASSQDLPGGPRQPQHF	TGTGCCAGCAGCCAAGATCTTCCGGGGGGCCCACGTCAGCCCCAGCATTTT	TRBJ1-5	-	-	TRBV3-1/TRBV3-2
CASSQVSIGYGYTF	TGCGCCAGCAGCCAAGTTTCCATTGGCTATGGCTACACCTTC	TRBJ1-2	few	-	TRBV4-1
CSARQETQYF	TGCAGTGCTAGACAAGAGACCCAGTACTTC	TRBJ2-5	-	-	TRBV20-1
CASSAGTNNNEQFF	TGTGCCAGCAGTGCCGGGACTAACAACAATGAGCAGTTCTTC	TRBJ2-1	-	TRBD2	TRBV2
CASSLGRVYTGELFF	TGTGCCAGCAGTTTAGGACGGGTGTACACCGGGGAGCTGTTTTTT	TRBJ2-2	-	-	TRBV27
CASSLVATSDTQYF	TGTGCCAGCAGCTTGGTAGCGACATCAGATACGCAGTATTTT	TRBJ2-3	-	-	TRBV5-6
CASDSGGTQETQYF	TGTGCCAGCGATAGCGGGGGGACCCAAGAGACCCAGTACTTC	TRBJ2-5	-	TRBD2	TRBV6-5
CAICSVGCETQYF	TGTGCCATATGTTCAGTGGGGTGCGAGACCCAGTACTTC	TRBJ2-5	once	-	TRBV6-6
CASSPAWARLDTQYF	TGTGCCAGCAGTCCCGCGTGGGCCAGATTGGATACGCAGTATTTT	TRBJ2-3	-	-	TRBV6-5
CASSPGRAYEQYF	TGTGCCAGCAGCCCGGGACGGGCCTACGAGCAGTACTTC	TRBJ2-7	few	-	TRBV7-2
CASSQDRGTSGSGSYEQYF	TGCGCCAGCAGCCAAGATCGGGGGACTAGCGGGAGTGGATCCTACGAGCAGTACTTC	TRBJ2-7	-	TRBD2	TRBV4-1
CASSFAPGGRETQYF	TGCGCCAGCAGCTTCGCGCCAGGGGGCAGGGAGACCCAGTACTTC	TRBJ2-5	few	TRBD1	TRBV5-1
CASTERWTGTDQPQHF	TGTGCCAGCACTGAACGTTGGACAGGGACCGATCAGCCCCAGCATTTT	TRBJ1-5	few	TRBD1	TRBV6-1
CASSLAGQGAGEQYF	TGTGCCAGCAGCTTAGCCGGACAGGGGGCGGGCGAGCAGTACTTC	TRBJ2-7	-	TRBD1	TRBV7-9
CATSDTGYQPQHF	TGTGCCACCAGTGATACAGGGTATCAGCCCCAGCATTTT	TRBJ1-5	few	-	TRBV24-1
CASALRRRSYEQYF	TGTGCCAGCGCCCTCCGGCGCAGATCCTACGAGCAGTACTTC	TRBJ2-7	-	-	TRBV28
CASSQPDRGGETQYF	TGCGCCAGCAGCCAACCTGACAGGGGGGGAGAGACCCAGTACTTC	TRBJ2-5	-	TRBD1	TRBV4-1
CASSLGSGGRDTQYF	TGCGCCAGCAGCTTGGGTAGCGGGGGTAGGGATACGCAGTATTTT	TRBJ2-3	once	TRBD2	TRBV5-1
CASSLIIPGGEQYF	TGTGCCAGCAGCTTAATCATTCCGGGCGGCGAGCAGTACTTC	TRBJ2-7	-	-	TRBV11-1